The source of this TCR beta chain is a study of Ad26.COV2.S vaccination and SARS-CoV-2 variants. Study outcomes and limitations: Recipients of either vaccine or placebo displayed similar breadth of non-spike TCRs. Spike-specific TCR breadth in vaccine recipients exceeded that seen in placebo recipients.

Data came from immunoSEQ multiplex PCR; TCRdb stores just in-frame clones and leaves some out. Of approximately 97,000 clones in the sample, over 60% were seen once. Details on this clone: What it binds is not known.

V dropped 5 bases and J dropped 1; count of bases not matched to a gene: 4. This CDR3 has 14 residues. Germline-derived CDR1 and CDR2 are SGHAT and FQDESV (reference sequence). The sample consisted of peripheral blood, taken after recovery from COVID-19. The chain combines TRBV11-1 with TRBJ1-1; 7 bases match TRBD1. This TCR was sampled from a human donor who had recovered from COVID-19. The CDR3 nucleotides are TGTGCCAGCAGCCCGGACAGGACGAACACTGAAGCTTTCTTT. Translation gives CASSPDRTNTEAFF.